One T cell receptor (beta chain) is described in this entry. Its cognate antigen is unknown. This CDR3 has 14 residues. V shed 5 bases and J shed 6 bases, with 14 bases lying between them. Germline CDR1 and CDR2: MNHEY and SMNVEV (reference sequence). TCRdb passed the 5' RACE reads through MiXCR, listing each CDR3 protein once. The data show a few hundred thousand distinct CDR3 sequences, around 15% seen once. The sample belongs to a study of identical twins. Study observations and caveats: Models underestimated TCR alpha sharing (out-of-frame) in monozygotic twins. Invariant cells of the MAIT and iNKT types might have partly distorted the zero-insertion analyses.

The same sample was also studied in work on yellow fever vaccine responses in identical twins. That report adds: It has been reported that, in twins, the vaccine T cell response seemed partly convergent and partly personalized.

The V gene is TRBV27, the J gene TRBJ1-5; a possible D gene is TRBD1 (5 bases). The receptor comes from a woman aged 18-35 years in good health. The sequenced material came from CD4+ T cells sorted from blood. The CDR3 sequence: CASSPQGGGQPQHF. In nucleotides, the CDR3 is TGTGCCAGCAGTCCTCAGGGCGGAGGTCAGCCCCAGCATTTT.